The entry that follows covers one T cell receptor beta chain sequence. The CDR3 totals 14 residues. Germline V CDR1 and CDR2: SGHAT, FQNNGV. Trimming removed 2 bases from V and 12 bases from J, with 17 bases in between. The PCR employed 60 Vbeta primers together with 13 Jbeta primers. Authors' analysis steps: Later reanalysis found approximately 76 million unique TCR beta chains, some 10 million of them shared. Data came from immunoSEQ multiplex PCR; TCRdb stores just in-frame clones and leaves some out. That table is the source of V, J and clone size, and D and trimming were worked out from the DNA. The sample shows over 150,000 clones, around nine tenths of them seen only once. This specimen belongs to a study of cytomegalovirus exposure and HLA in healthy donors. Study-level information: Early released data had tens of millions of unique TCRs, all coming from HLA-typed donors.

The sequencing input was PBMCs. This clonotype was sampled from a woman between 25 and 40 years old in good health and CMV-seronegative. The gene calls are TRBV11-2 and TRBJ1-5; D gene uncertain. CDR3 sequence reads: CASSLSGFQAHQHF. CDR3 bases: TGTGCCAGCAGCTTATCAGGATTTCAAGCCCACCAGCATTTT.